These T cell receptor beta chains were read from a single sample in a study of cytomegalovirus exposure and HLA in healthy donors. The repertoire was sequenced with immunoSEQ multiplex PCR; TCRdb's copy has only in-frame clones and lacks some. The sample shows about 150,000 clones, roughly 87% of them seen only once. The sequenced sample consisted of PBMCs. The receptor source for this set is a man in his thirties or forties in good health and CMV-seropositive. The CDR3 runs from the conserved cysteine through the conserved F or W. The D gene is left open where the match is weak. Rows may omit the clone size; those that give it use once, few, many or a size class.

D	length	V	J	size	DNA	CDR3
TRBD2	15	TRBV19	TRBJ2-7	-	TGTGCCAGTAGTCCCCTAGCGGGGGGCCGGTTCGAGCAGTACTTC	CASSPLAGGRFEQYF
-	13	TRBV4-3	TRBJ2-3	-	TGCGCCAGCAGCCAAGATTATCGCGGGGCGCAGTATTTT	CASSQDYRGAQYF
TRBD2	17	TRBV2	TRBJ2-7	-	TGTGCCAGCAGTGAAAGACTAGCGGGAGCCCTCACCTACGAGCAGTACTTC	CASSERLAGALTYEQYF
-	15	TRBV7-9	TRBJ2-2	-	TGTGCCAGCAGCTTAGTTTCCGGGAACACCGGGGAGCTGTTTTTT	CASSLVSGNTGELFF
TRBD1	15	TRBV30	TRBJ1-1	-	TGTGCCTGGAGTACGACGGGACAGACGAACACTGAAGCTTTCTTT	CAWSTTGQTNTEAFF
TRBD1	14	TRBV10-3	TRBJ2-5	-	TGTGCCATCAGTGAGTCGGACAGGTTGGAGACCCAGTACTTC	CAISESDRLETQYF
TRBD1	14	TRBV18	TRBJ2-7	once	TGTGCCAGCTCACTCCGGGACAGAGACTACGAGCAGTACTTC	CASSLRDRDYEQYF
-	12	TRBV25-1	TRBJ2-7	-	TGTGCCAGCTCCAGACAGAGCTACGAGCAGTACTTC	CASSRQSYEQYF
-	14	TRBV11-2	TRBJ2-7	once	TGTGCCAGCAGCTCCCGACAGATTTACTACGAGCAGTACTTC	CASSSRQIYYEQYF
-	14	TRBV19	TRBJ1-5	once	TGTGCCAGTAGTATTGCAGGCATTGGGCAGCCCCAGCATTTT	CASSIAGIGQPQHF
TRBD2	14	TRBV5-1	TRBJ2-5	once	TGCGCCAGCAGCTTATCGGGGGGCCAAGAGACCCAGTACTTC	CASSLSGGQETQYF
-	14	TRBV4-1	TRBJ2-2	-	TGCGCCAGCAGCCAAACTACGAACACCGGGGAGCTGTTTTTT	CASSQTTNTGELFF
TRBD1	13	TRBV7-9	TRBJ1-4	once	TGTGCCTGCCTAGGGGGCGCGACTGAAAAACTGTTTTTT	CACLGGATEKLFF